This T cell receptor (beta chain) came from a study of blood T cell repertoires in COVID-19. Study details: T cells, B-cell-depleted T cells, or PBMCs provided the cDNA or gDNA that served as material.

Trimming removed 4 bases from V and 1 base from J; junction bases left unmatched: 5. From germline, CDR1 is LGHNA and CDR2 YNFKEQ. The length of the CDR3 is 18 residues. Per the study methods: Amplification with reference gene primers provided the estimates of nucleated cell counts. Clones were read by immunoSEQ multiplex PCR, and TCRdb kept only the in-frame ones, dropping some. Clone size and the V and J calls come from that table; the DNA yielded D and trimming. Here the sample spans a few hundred thousand clones, approximately 92% being singletons. The chain recombines TRBV4-2 with TRBJ2-3, with 16 positions matching TRBD2. The source is a person under 30 with COVID-19, enrolled during active disease. Source material: peripheral blood. CDR3 amino acids: CASSPGLAGGDGTDTQYF. The CDR3, as DNA: TGTGCCAGCAGCCCGGGACTAGCGGGAGGGGACGGCACAGATACGCAGTATTTT.